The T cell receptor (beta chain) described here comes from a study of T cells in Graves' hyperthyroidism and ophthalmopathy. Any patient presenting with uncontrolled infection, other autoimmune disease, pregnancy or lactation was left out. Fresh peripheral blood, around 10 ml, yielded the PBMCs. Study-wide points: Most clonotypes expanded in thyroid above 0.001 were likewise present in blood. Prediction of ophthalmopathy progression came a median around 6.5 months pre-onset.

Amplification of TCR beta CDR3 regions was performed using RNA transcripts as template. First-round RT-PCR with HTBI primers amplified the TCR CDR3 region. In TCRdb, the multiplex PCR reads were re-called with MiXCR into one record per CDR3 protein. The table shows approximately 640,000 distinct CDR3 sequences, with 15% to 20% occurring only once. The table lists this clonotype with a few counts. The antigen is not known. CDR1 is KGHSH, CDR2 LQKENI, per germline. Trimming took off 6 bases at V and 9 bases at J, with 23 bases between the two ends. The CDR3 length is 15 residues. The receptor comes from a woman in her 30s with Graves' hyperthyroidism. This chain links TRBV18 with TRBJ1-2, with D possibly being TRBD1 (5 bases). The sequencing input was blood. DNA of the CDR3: TGTGCCAGCTCCCCAGACGGGGGGACCGTGGGGAGCTACACCTTC. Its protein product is CASSPDGGTVGSYTF. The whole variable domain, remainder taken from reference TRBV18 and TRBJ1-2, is NAGVMQNPRHLVRRRGQEARLRCSPMKGHSHVYWYRQLPEEGLKFMVYLQKENIIDESGMPKERFSAEFPKEGPSILRIQQVVRGDSAAYFCASSPDGGTVGSYTFGSGTRLTVV.